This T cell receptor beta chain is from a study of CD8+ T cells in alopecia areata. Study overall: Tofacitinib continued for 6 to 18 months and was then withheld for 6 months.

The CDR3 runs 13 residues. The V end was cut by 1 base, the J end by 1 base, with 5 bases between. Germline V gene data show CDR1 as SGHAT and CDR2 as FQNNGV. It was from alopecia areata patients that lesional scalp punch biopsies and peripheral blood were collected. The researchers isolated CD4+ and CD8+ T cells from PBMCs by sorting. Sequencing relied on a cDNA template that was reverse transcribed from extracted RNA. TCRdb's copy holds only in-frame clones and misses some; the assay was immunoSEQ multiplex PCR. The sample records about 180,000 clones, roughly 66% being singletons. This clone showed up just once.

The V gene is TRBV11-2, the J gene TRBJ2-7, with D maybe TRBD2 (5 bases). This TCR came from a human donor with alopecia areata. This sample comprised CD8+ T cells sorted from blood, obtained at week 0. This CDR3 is CASSLGTSYEQYF. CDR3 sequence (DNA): TGTGCCAGCAGCTTAGGGACTTCCTACGAGCAGTACTTC.